This entry lists 9 T cell receptor beta chains sequenced from one sample in a study of identical twins (dated by TCRdb to 2016 to 2018). To prepare the library, 5' RACE was applied. The sequencer was an Illumina HiSeq 2000. TCRdb reprocessed the public reads (quality trimming at Q25 with fastp, clone calling with MiXCR) and kept in-frame beta chains. Rows merge per CDR3 protein into single entries with the most common DNA and genes. The table for this sample lists fewer than 250,000 distinct CDR3 sequences; more than 15% of them were counted only once. Together, the top ten hold around 40% of the sample. The data were also submitted as part of a second study, on T cells expressing NK-cell markers.

The sequencing sample was made of CD8+ T cells sorted from blood. Receptors were obtained from a woman aged 18-29 years in good health.

This clonotype came up many times. The chain combines TRBV7-2 with TRBJ2-5, with D perhaps matching TRBD1 (5 bases). The CDR3 is made up of 16 amino acids. Germline V gene lookup returns CDR1 SGHTA and CDR2 FQGNSA. Between the trimmed V and J ends, which lost 5 bases and 10 bases, there was a span of 26 bases. The CDR3 loop is CASSTWVGPSQESQYF. In DNA, the CDR3 is TGTGCCAGCAGCACCTGGGTGGGGCCTTCCCAGGAAAGCCAGTACTTC.

There are many counts of this clonotype. Written as DNA, the CDR3 is TGTGCCAGCAGCCCAGGGGACAGCTACGAGCAGTACTTC. Its protein is CASSPGDSYEQYF. V and J are TRBV7-9 and TRBJ2-7; 7 bases are a match to TRBD1. The length of the CDR3 is 13 residues. Germline V gene data show CDR1 as SEHNR and CDR2 as FQNEAQ (reference sequence). V lost 5 bases to trimming and J lost 3 bases; unmatched junction nucleotides: 4. Full variable domain (rest looked up from reference TRBV7-9 and TRBJ2-7): DTGVSQNPRHKITKRGQNVTFRCDPISEHNRLYWYRQTLGQGPEFLTYFQNEAQLEKSRLLSDRFSAERPKGSFSTLEIQRTEQGDSAMYLCASSPGDSYEQYFGPGTRLTVT.

V is TRBV12-3 or TRBV12-4 and J is TRBJ1-1, with D tentatively TRBD1 (5 bases). The CDR3 is 14 amino acids. V was pared by 7 bases and J by 1 base, with 13 bases between. The CDR3 DNA follows: TGTGCCAGCACCACGGGGGGAGGGAACACTGAAGCTTTCTTT. It codes for CASTTGGGNTEAFF.

This clonotype was counted many times. V and J are TRBV7-9 and TRBJ1-1, with D possibly being TRBD1 (5 bases). Germline CDR1 and CDR2: SEHNR and FQNEAQ (reference sequence). Trimming cost V 2 bases and J 8 bases, with 9 bases left between them. This CDR3 has 12 residues. Written as DNA, the CDR3 is TGTGCCAGCAGCTTAACAGGCGCAGAAGCTTTCTTT. Translation gives CASSLTGAEAFF.

The chain carries TRBV9 and TRBJ2-4; D is unclear. The germline V gene has CDR1 SGDLS and CDR2 YYNGEE. Trimming pared 3 bases from V and 6 bases from J, leaving 10 bases between. The CDR3 runs 13 residues. The DNA for the CDR3 is TGTGCCAGCAGCGAGATGCCGGGAAACATTCAGTACTTC. Protein product: CASSEMPGNIQYF.

This rearrangement joins TRBV11-2 to TRBJ2-1; D is perhaps TRBD2 (5 bases). In germline, CDR1 is SGHAT, CDR2 FQNNGV. V lost 2 bases and J 8 bases, leaving 13 bases between the germline ends. This CDR3 comprises 14 residues. The CDR3 reads CASSLLARGDEQFF. The CDR3 nucleotides are TGTGCCAGCAGCTTACTAGCCAGAGGCGATGAGCAGTTCTTC.

As to this clonotype: One end of the junction fails to match germline, which may point to a read error. The chain is built from TRBV7-7 and TRBJ2-2; D perhaps matches TRBD2 (6 bases). The CDR3 is 15 amino acids. CDR1 and CDR2 from the germline V gene are SSHAT and FNYEAQ (reference sequence). The CDR3 sequence is CASSPPGTSGGELFF. The CDR3 DNA follows: TGTGCTAGCAGCCCGCCCGGGACTTCTGGCGGGGAGCTGTTTTTT.

This chain joins TRBV20-1 and TRBJ2-3, with TRBD2 identical over 10 bases. Germline assignment: CDR1 DFQATT and CDR2 SNEGSKA (reference sequence). The CDR3 is 15 amino acids. V was pared by 5 bases and J by 4 bases, with 9 bases of the junction left unmatched. The CDR3 DNA reads as TGCAGTGCTCGGACTAGCGGTCCTCGAGCAGATACGCAGTATTTT. Translating gives CSARTSGPRADTQYF.

The rearrangement uses TRBV11-2 and TRBJ2-1, with 7 bases lining up with TRBD2. The CDR3 is made up of 14 amino acids. CDR1 SGHAT and CDR2 FQNNGV come from the germline V gene. Germline trimming cut 5 bases from V and 9 bases from J; bases unmatched to any gene: 10. The CDR3 region has the DNA TGTGCCAGCAGCGCAAGCGGGGAGAGGGGTGAGCAGTTCTTC. This gives the protein CASSASGERGEQFF.